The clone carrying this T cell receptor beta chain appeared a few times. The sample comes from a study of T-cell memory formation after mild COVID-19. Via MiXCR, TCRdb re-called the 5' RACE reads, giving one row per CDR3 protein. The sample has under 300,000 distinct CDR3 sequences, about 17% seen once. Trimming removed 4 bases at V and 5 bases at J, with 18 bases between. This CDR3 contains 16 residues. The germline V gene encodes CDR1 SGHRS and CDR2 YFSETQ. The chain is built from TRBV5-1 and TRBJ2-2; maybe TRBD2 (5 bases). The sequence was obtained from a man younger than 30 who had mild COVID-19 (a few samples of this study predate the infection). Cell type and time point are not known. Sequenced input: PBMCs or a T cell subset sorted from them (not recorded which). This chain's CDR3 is CASSLKVGATTGELFF. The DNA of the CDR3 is TGCGCCAGCAGCCTTAAGGTGGGAGCTACGACCGGGGAGCTGTTTTTT.